These 28 T cell receptor beta chains were sequenced from one sample in a study of T cell responses to AZD1222 COVID-19 vaccine. Data came from immunoSEQ multiplex PCR; TCRdb stores just in-frame clones and leaves some out. The sample includes roughly 70,000 clones, about 80% of them seen just once. The sequenced sample was peripheral blood, obtained 28 days after the second AZD1222 dose. The receptors come from an adult who received the AZD1222 COVID-19 vaccine.

V and J are TRBV28 and TRBJ1-2, with no clear D. V was pared by 3 bases and J by 4 bases, with 12 bases between. Germline CDR1 reads MDHEN; CDR2 reads SYDVKM. The CDR3 has 14 residues. The CDR3 loop reads CASSFLERGYGYTF. CDR3 bases: TGTGCCAGCAGTTTCCTCGAGCGGGGCTATGGCTACACCTTC.

The rearrangement links TRBV6-1 to TRBJ2-1, with 13 bases lining up with TRBD2. After removal of 4 bases from V and 7 bases from J, the junction contained 7 bases not matched to a gene. This CDR3 has 16 amino acids. The germline V gene has CDR1 MNHNS and CDR2 SASEGT. CDR3 region: CASSGKLAGGPNEQFF. The CDR3 DNA sequence: TGTGCCAGCAGTGGTAAACTAGCGGGGGGGCCTAATGAGCAGTTCTTC.

The genes are TRBV5-6 and TRBJ1-5; D is unresolved. Germline V gene sequence: CDR1 SGHDT, CDR2 YYEEEE. The CDR3 spans 13 residues. Trimming removed 4 bases at V and 4 bases at J, with 9 bases between. The CDR3 DNA is TGTGCCAGCAGCACGGACCCGAATCAGCCCCAGCATTTT. Translation: CASSTDPNQPQHF.

The rearrangement joins TRBV5-5 to TRBJ1-3; D is uncertain. The germline V gene has CDR1 SGHKS and CDR2 YYEKEE (reference sequence). This CDR3 has 16 residues. V gave up 1 base and J gave up 2 bases, with 13 bases separating them. The CDR3 nucleotides are TGTGCCAGCAGCTTGTTGATAATGGGGACTGGAAACACCATATATTTT. Encoded protein: CASSLLIMGTGNTIYF.

The V call is TRBV15, the J call TRBJ2-7; possible D gene TRBD1, 6 bases. The germline V gene has CDR1 LNHNV and CDR2 YYDKDF (reference sequence). There are 14 residues in the CDR3. The ends were cut back, 1 base at V and 3 bases at J, with 10 bases in the middle. This CDR3 is CATSRGTDYYEQYF. The CDR3 DNA reads TGTGCCACCAGCAGAGGGACAGACTACTACGAGCAGTACTTC.

V and J are TRBV18 and TRBJ1-3; no clear D gene. The CDR3 is 17 residues long. Germline assignment: CDR1 KGHSH and CDR2 LQKENI. Trimming removed 5 bases from V and 3 bases from J, with 20 bases in between. The CDR3 nucleotides read TGTGCCAGCTCATCTTCCCCCGTTAGAACCTTTGGAAACACCATATATTTT. Its translation: CASSSSPVRTFGNTIYF.

The genes are TRBV7-2 and TRBJ2-7, with 11 positions matching TRBD2. The CDR3 is 15 amino acids. J was trimmed by 1 base and V by 5 bases; bases with no gene match: 4. In germline, CDR1 is SGHTA, CDR2 FQGNSA. DNA for the CDR3: TGTGCCAGCAGCCAAATAGCGGGGGGGTCCTACGAGCAGTACTTC. Translation: CASSQIAGGSYEQYF.

The chain links TRBV5-1 to TRBJ2-7; TRBD1 aligns across 10 bases. The trim removed 3 bases at V and 3 bases at J, leaving 15 bases unmatched. CDR1 and CDR2 from the germline V gene are SGHRS and YFSETQ. This CDR3 is built from 18 residues. The chain's CDR3 is CASSWTGDRGRRGYEQYF. Written as DNA, the CDR3 is TGCGCCAGCAGCTGGACAGGAGACAGGGGGCGCCGTGGCTACGAGCAGTACTTC.

The chain recombines TRBV3-1 (or the pseudogene TRBV3-2) with TRBJ2-1, with 12 bases lining up with TRBD1. The CDR3 has 16 residues. CDR1 and CDR2 from the germline V gene are LGHDT and YNNKEL (reference sequence). J was trimmed by 10 bases and V by 1 base; bases with no gene match: 8. The DNA of the CDR3 is TGTGCCAGCAGCCAAGTTGGGACAGGGGGCTATCAGGAGCAGTTCTTC. It specifies CASSQVGTGGYQEQFF.

This chain uses TRBV24-1 with TRBJ2-1, with unresolved D. CDR3 size: 11 residues. CDR1 is KGHDR and CDR2 is SFDVKD in the germline V gene. The V and J ends lost 3 bases and 8 bases respectively, with 4 bases between them. The CDR3 is CATSDKDEQFF. For the CDR3, the DNA is TGTGCCACCAGTGATAAGGATGAGCAGTTCTTC.

The chain couples TRBV9 to TRBJ2-1; 14 nucleotides line up with TRBD2. Trimming took 4 bases from V and 1 from J; bases not matched to a gene: 7. The CDR3 runs 18 residues. Per germline, CDR1 SGDLS and CDR2 YYNGEE. CDR3 nucleotide sequence: TGTGCCAGCAGCCCGAGGACTAGCGGGGGGTGGTCCTACAATGAGCAGTTCTTC. This encodes CASSPRTSGGWSYNEQFF.

This clone showed up just a few times. The V gene is TRBV7-9, the J gene TRBJ1-2; TRBD1 agrees at 7 bases. Germline trimming cut 6 bases from V and 3 bases from J; bases unmatched to any gene: 7. CDR3 length: 14 residues. From germline, CDR1 is SEHNR and CDR2 FQNEAQ (reference sequence). CDR3 region: CASRLLTGDYGYTF. The CDR3 DNA sequence: TGTGCCAGCAGACTACTTACAGGGGACTATGGCTACACCTTC.

Worth noting for this clone: Other DNA sequences from this sample encode an identical CDR3 as well. The genes are TRBV19 and TRBJ1-1; D remains ambiguous. Germline V CDR1 and CDR2: LNHDA, SQIVND (reference sequence). This CDR3 is 12 amino acids long. V was cut by 3 bases and J by 5 bases, with 7 bases left in between. Written as DNA, the CDR3 is TGTGCCAGTAGTATCCGCGTTACTGAAGCTTTCTTT. It encodes CASSIRVTEAFF. Using reference TRBV19 and TRBJ1-1 for the parts outside the CDR3, the full variable domain is DGGITQSPKYLFRKEGQNVTLSCEQNLNHDAMYWYRQDPGQGLRLIYYSQIVNDFQKGDIAEGYSVSREKKESFPLTVTSAQKNPTAFYLCASSIRVTEAFFGQGTRLTVV.

This clone occurred a few times. The chain employs TRBV11-2 and TRBJ1-6; D is unclear. Germline CDR1 SGHAT, CDR2 FQNNGV. V lost 2 bases and J 7 bases, leaving 12 bases between the germline ends. The CDR3 covers 15 residues. The CDR3 reads CASSLFEQVNSPLHF. The CDR3 nucleotides read TGTGCCAGCAGCTTATTTGAACAAGTAAATTCACCCCTCCACTTT.

The chain employs TRBV25-1 and TRBJ1-6; D is perhaps TRBD1 (5 bases). V was shortened by 1 base and J by 6 bases, with 19 bases between the two germline ends. The CDR3 is 18 amino acids. Germline CDR1 MGHDK, CDR2 SYGVNS. The CDR3: CASSESAFSREGNSPLHF. The CDR3 DNA is TGTGCCAGCAGTGAATCCGCTTTTTCCAGGGAAGGTAATTCACCCCTCCACTTT.

This chain uses TRBV14 with TRBJ1-1; D is undetermined. V gave up 3 bases and J gave up 1 base, with 9 bases separating them. CDR3 length: 14 amino acids. Germline CDR1 and CDR2: SGHDN and FVKESK. CDR3 amino acids: CASSQLGWNTEAFF. In nucleotides, the CDR3 is TGTGCCAGCAGCCAGTTAGGATGGAACACTGAAGCTTTCTTT.

V and J are TRBV12-3 or TRBV12-4 and TRBJ1-1; 8 nucleotides agree with TRBD1. The CDR3 has 13 amino acids. V lost 8 bases, J lost 1 base, and 3 bases stayed unmatched. CDR3 DNA: TGTGCCAGCGACAGGGGACCGAACACTGAAGCTTTCTTT. Translation gives CASDRGPNTEAFF.

The rearrangement uses TRBV7-2 and TRBJ2-3; 7 bases map to TRBD2. Trimming took 5 bases from V and 3 from J; bases not matched to a gene: 5. The germline gives CDR1 SGHTA, CDR2 FQGNSA. The length of the CDR3 is 14 residues. The CDR3 reads CASSTDSGTDTQYF. CDR3 DNA: TGTGCCAGCAGCACCGATAGCGGGACAGATACGCAGTATTTT.

The chain carries TRBV6-5 and TRBJ1-2; D gene unclear. In germline, CDR1 is MNHEY, CDR2 SVGAGI. V was pared by 6 bases and J by 4 bases, with 15 bases between. This CDR3 has 14 amino acids. The CDR3 reads CASRDRRRLYGYTF. The CDR3 bases are TGTGCCAGCAGGGACCGACGAAGACTCTATGGCTACACCTTC.

Details on this clone: Other nucleotide sequences in the sample specify the same CDR3. In DNA form, the CDR3 reads TGTGCCAGCTCACCGGACAGGGGAAACACTGAAGCTTTCTTT. Protein sequence: CASSPDRGNTEAFF. The chain combines TRBV18 with TRBJ1-1, with 9 bases that match TRBD1. The germline CDR1 and CDR2 sequences are KGHSH and LQKENI. The CDR3 runs 14 residues. V shed 3 bases and J 2 bases; nucleotides not matched to a gene: 1.

This chain connects TRBV19 to TRBJ2-3; D remains unclear. Looked up from germline, CDR1 is LNHDA and CDR2 is SQIVND (reference sequence). V was pared by 5 bases and J by 4 bases, with 13 bases between. The CDR3 loop spans 14 amino acids. The CDR3 loop is CASSLGSSPDTQYF. DNA of the CDR3: TGTGCCAGTAGTCTTGGTAGTTCGCCAGATACGCAGTATTTT.

The chain carries TRBV6-2 or TRBV6-3 and TRBJ2-3, with TRBD2 matching 12 bases. The germline CDR1 and CDR2 sequences are MNHEY and SVGEGT. The CDR3 is 16 amino acids. V shed 5 bases, J shed 2 bases, and the junction held 5 bases outside the gene matches. The CDR3 DNA is TGTGCCAGCAGTACACTAGCGGGGGGAACCACAGATACGCAGTATTTT. It codes for CASSTLAGGTTDTQYF.

The chain links TRBV9 to TRBJ1-2; 7 positions agree with TRBD1. The CDR3 extends over 14 amino acids. V dropped 4 bases and J dropped 4; count of bases not matched to a gene: 7. Germline CDR1 is SGDLS and CDR2 is YYNGEE. The CDR3 loop is CASSPGTAIYGYTF. The CDR3 nucleotides are TGTGCCAGCAGCCCCGGGACAGCTATCTATGGCTACACCTTC.

V and J are TRBV30 and TRBJ1-2; D uncertain. The CDR3 runs to 13 residues. Trimming took off 0 bases at V and 6 bases at J, with 11 bases between the two ends. Germline-derived CDR1 and CDR2 are GTSNPN and SVGIG (reference sequence). The CDR3 DNA follows: TGTGCCTGGAGTGTACGTGAGGCCGATGGCTACACCTTC. Protein sequence: CAWSVREADGYTF.

V is TRBV20-1 and J is TRBJ1-2, with D tentatively TRBD1 (5 bases). The CDR3 loop spans 11 amino acids. Trimming left V 2 bases short and J 7 bases short, with 8 bases between. CDR1 DFQATT and CDR2 SNEGSKA come from the germline V gene (reference sequence). CDR3 in amino acids: CSARLGVGYTF. The CDR3 DNA is TGCAGTGCTAGATTAGGGGTTGGCTACACCTTC.

J is TRBJ2-7 and V is TRBV13, with D perhaps TRBD2 (6 bases). CDR3 length: 12 residues. Germline CDR1 is PRHDT and CDR2 is FYEKMQ (reference sequence). V was shortened by 4 bases and J by 9 bases, with 13 bases between the two germline ends. The CDR3 DNA reads as TGTGCCAGCAGCTATGGCGAGGGAGGGCAGTACTTC. Its protein is CASSYGEGGQYF.

V and J are TRBV28 and TRBJ1-4; D not resolved. Germline V gives CDR1 MDHEN, CDR2 SYDVKM. The CDR3 covers 11 residues. V lost 6 bases, J lost 8 bases, and 7 bases lay in between. The CDR3 loop is CASRAEEKLFF. The CDR3 coding sequence is TGTGCCAGCAGAGCAGAAGAAAAACTGTTTTTT.

This clone was seen more than once but under ten times. The chain combines TRBV11-3 with TRBJ2-1, with D uncertain. In germline, CDR1 is SGHNT, CDR2 YENEEA. There are 13 residues in the CDR3. Deletions cut 5 bases from V and 9 bases from J, with 14 bases between. The CDR3 protein is CASSTDNFGEQFF. The CDR3 bases are TGTGCCAGCAGCACCGACAATTTCGGTGAGCAGTTCTTC. Together with reference TRBV11-3 and TRBJ2-1, the CDR3 gives the full variable domain: EAGVVQSPRYKIIEKKQPVAFWCNPISGHNTLYWYLQNLGQGPELLIRYENEEAVDDSQLPKDRFSAERLKGVDSTLKIQPAELGDSAVYLCASSTDNFGEQFFGPGTRLTVL.